This TCR beta chain was identified in a study of T cell repertoires in cytomegalovirus infection. On the study more broadly: An indication of both CMV infection and matching HLA type came from public TCR beta signatures.

This clonotype was detected only a few times. The antigen remains undetermined. An end of the junction differs from the germline gene, which may be a read error. Study results and caveats: HLA-C-restricted CMV clonotypes gave the most frequent clonotype in two of eight donors. The study identified carriers of CMV plus the relevant HLA from cumulative public TCR beta family frequency.

The CDR3 runs 13 residues. Germline-derived CDR1 and CDR2 are SSHAT and FNYEAQ (reference sequence). TCRdb passed the reads through MiXCR, listing each CDR3 protein once. Of hundreds of thousands of distinct CDR3 sequences listed, roughly 31% are singletons. The source material was cultured CD8+ T cells from PBMCs, sampled from culture after CMV antigen stimulation. This chain joins TRBV7-7 and TRBJ2-2; 7 nucleotides agree with TRBD1. This TCR was sampled from a human donor in good health (CMV status not recorded). Some clones in this sample may be carry-over from other donors' samples. The CDR3 nucleotides are TGTGCTAGCAGGCCAGGGGGAACCGGGGAGCTGTTTTTT. This translates into CASRPGGTGELFF.